Listed below are T cell receptor beta chains from one sample, sequenced in a study of blood T cells in healthy people across ages. TCRdb reprocessed the 5' RACE reads via MiXCR and lists one record per CDR3 protein. In the table there are some 850,000 distinct CDR3 sequences, roughly 25% of which are singletons. These data were also reused for a study on T cells of mothers and their children.

The sequenced sample was blood. These TCRs come from a boy aged 10-17 years in good health. CDR3s include the opening cysteine and the closing phenylalanine or tryptophan. D genes are given only for firm matches. A clone size is listed for some rows: how often the clone was seen (once, few, many), or a class if it is expanded.

CDR3 protein: CSALTSAEQETQYF
CDR3 DNA: TGCAGTGCTCTGACTAGCGCGGAGCAAGAGACCCAGTACTTC
D gene: TRBD2
clone size: NA
V gene: TRBV20-1
J gene: TRBJ2-5

CDR3 protein: CSVESSGAHNEQFF
CDR3 DNA: TGCAGCGTTGAGTCTAGCGGGGCCCACAATGAGCAGTTCTTC
D gene: TRBD2
clone size: NA
V gene: TRBV29-1
J gene: TRBJ2-1

CDR3 protein: CASSWAGEEGETQYF
CDR3 DNA: TGTGCCAGCAGTTGGGCGGGGGAGGAAGGGGAGACCCAGTACTTC
D gene: TRBD2
clone size: few
V gene: TRBV28
J gene: TRBJ2-5

CDR3 protein: CASGGQGNSDTQYF
CDR3 DNA: TGCGCCAGCGGGGGTCAGGGGAATTCAGATACGCAGTATTTT
D gene: NA
clone size: NA
V gene: TRBV5-1
J gene: TRBJ2-3

CDR3 protein: CASSTLQGGTEAFF
CDR3 DNA: TGTGCCAGCAGTACACTACAGGGGGGCACTGAAGCTTTCTTT
D gene: TRBD1
clone size: NA
V gene: TRBV27
J gene: TRBJ1-1

CDR3 protein: CASSSGDRREKLFF
CDR3 DNA: TGTGCCAGCAGTTCAGGGGATAGGCGAGAAAAACTGTTTTTT
D gene: NA
clone size: NA
V gene: TRBV28
J gene: TRBJ1-4

CDR3 protein: CATKSTVSGANVLTF
CDR3 DNA: TGTGCCACCAAATCGACAGTCTCTGGGGCCAACGTCCTGACTTTC
D gene: NA
clone size: few
V gene: TRBV10-3
J gene: TRBJ2-6

CDR3 protein: CASSLEGRVAYNSPLHF
CDR3 DNA: TGCGCCAGCAGCTTGGAGGGGCGCGTCGCCTATAATTCACCCCTCCACTTT
D gene: NA
clone size: many
V gene: TRBV5-1
J gene: TRBJ1-6

CDR3 protein: CASSVGIGGYYEQYF
CDR3 DNA: TGTGCCAGCAGCGTAGGGATCGGGGGCTACTACGAGCAGTACTTC
D gene: NA
clone size: NA
V gene: TRBV9
J gene: TRBJ2-7

CDR3 protein: CASSLFGVGGELFF
CDR3 DNA: TGTGCCAGCAGTCTTTTCGGGGTAGGCGGGGAGCTGTTTTTT
D gene: NA
clone size: few
V gene: TRBV12-3/TRBV12-4
J gene: TRBJ2-2

CDR3 protein: CASSYSSLAGFNEQFF
CDR3 DNA: TGTGCCAGCAGTTACTCGAGTCTAGCGGGGTTCAATGAGCAGTTCTTC
D gene: TRBD2
clone size: few
V gene: TRBV6-7
J gene: TRBJ2-1

CDR3 protein: CSVEDEGSSGYTF
CDR3 DNA: TGCAGCGTTGAAGATGAGGGGTCCTCTGGCTACACCTTC
D gene: NA
clone size: NA
V gene: TRBV29-1
J gene: TRBJ1-2

CDR3 protein: CASNPGTSAYEQYF
CDR3 DNA: TGTGCCAGCAACCCAGGGACGTCTGCCTACGAGCAGTACTTC
D gene: NA
clone size: few
V gene: TRBV27
J gene: TRBJ2-7

CDR3 protein: CASLSGRVGVNIQYF
CDR3 DNA: TGCGCCAGCCTGTCGGGCAGGGTGGGGGTAAACATTCAGTACTTC
D gene: NA
clone size: once
V gene: TRBV5-1
J gene: TRBJ2-4

CDR3 protein: CASSLTYFILRNTEAFF
CDR3 DNA: TGCGCCAGCAGCTTGACTTACTTCATTCTCAGGAACACCGAAGCTTTCTTT
D gene: NA
clone size: few
V gene: TRBV5-1
J gene: TRBJ1-1

CDR3 protein: CAWGGGRTNQETQYF
CDR3 DNA: TGTGCCTGGGGGGGCGGCAGGACTAACCAAGAGACCCAGTACTTC
D gene: NA
clone size: NA
V gene: TRBV30
J gene: TRBJ2-5

CDR3 protein: CSAREREREQFF
CDR3 DNA: TGCAGTGCTAGAGAGCGGGAACGTGAGCAGTTCTTC
D gene: NA
clone size: NA
V gene: TRBV20-1
J gene: TRBJ2-1

CDR3 protein: CASSFAAGDQQTQYF
CDR3 DNA: TGTGCCAGCAGCTTTGCTGCAGGGGATCAACAGACCCAGTACTTC
D gene: NA
clone size: few
V gene: TRBV7-6
J gene: TRBJ2-5

CDR3 protein: CASSPGLAGTSSYNEQFF
CDR3 DNA: TGTGCCAGCAGCCCGGGACTAGCGGGGACAAGCTCCTACAATGAGCAGTTCTTC
D gene: TRBD2
clone size: NA
V gene: TRBV3-1
J gene: TRBJ2-1

CDR3 protein: CSALSWGGAVETQYF
CDR3 DNA: TGCAGCGCCTTGAGTTGGGGGGGGGCAGTGGAGACCCAGTACTTC
D gene: NA
clone size: many
V gene: TRBV29-1
J gene: TRBJ2-5